Included here is one T cell receptor beta chain sequence, with context. The CDR3 loop spans 13 amino acids. CDR1 SNHLY and CDR2 FYNNEI come from the germline V gene. The V end lost 1 base, the J end lost 7 bases, and 10 bases lay between the germline ends. RNA was extracted with the RNeasy kit, and a quantity of roughly 0.45 to 1 ug was reverse transcribed using random hexamers. Via MiXCR, TCRdb re-called the immunoSEQ multiplex PCR reads, giving one row per CDR3 protein. The sample carries some 300,000 distinct CDR3 sequences, around 83% recorded once. The data are from a study of CD8 T cells in Susac syndrome.

The sequence came from a human donor with multiple sclerosis. The rearrangement uses TRBV2 and TRBJ1-1; D perhaps matches TRBD1 (5 bases). Sequencing was carried out using CD8+ T cells from PBMCs. The CDR3 sequence: CASSEGRVSEAFF. The CDR3 DNA is TGTGCCAGCAGTGAAGGCAGGGTGAGTGAAGCTTTCTTT.